This TCR beta chain comes out of a study of regulatory T cells in long-lasting Graves disease (dated by TCRdb to about 2021). At the level of the whole study: Persistent Graves' disease was defined as persistently positive TSH receptor autoantibodies together with antithyroid drug treatment for over 5 years. This study used TCR sequencing and RNA sequencing of peripheral blood to compare persistent Graves' disease patients against newly diagnosed Graves' disease patients. The study was registered as a clinical trial and conducted in China. TCR sequencing covered 13 persistent and roughly 20 newly diagnosed Graves' disease patients, around 35 samples in total. On average, persistent Graves' disease patients in the clinical cohort had been on antithyroid drugs for around ten years.

Trimming takes 2 bases from V and 8 bases from J, and the germline ends sit 9 bases apart. Looking up the germline V gene yields CDR1 MGHRA and CDR2 YSYEKL. Including the terminal cysteine and phenylalanine, the CDR3 comprises 13 residues. The retained sequence is limited to the CDR3, 39 bases, with the frame set at the first base. In light of the paper, this sample's time point label describes: persistent/refractory GD, antithyroid drugs over 5 years with positive TRAb. For both TCR sequencing and RNA sequencing, RNA was extracted from PBMCs in TRIzol. The diagnosis of Graves' disease followed American Thyroid Association guidelines. The patients came from an endocrinology department in Xi'an, China. Each patient gave roughly 8.4 milliliters of peripheral blood, collected in an EDTA anticoagulant tube. PBMCs were isolated by Ficoll Paque Plus density gradient separation without further T cell sorting. An Agilent 2100 Bioanalyzer and agarose gel were used to assess RNA quality, and a NanoDrop 2000 was used to measure RNA concentration.

This clonotype was seen a handful of times. The antigen this receptor binds is unknown. Within one base of it there is no much larger clone, and no base qualities were kept. Beyond this particular receptor, the publication reports: The small sample size was acknowledged by the authors as a limitation that may reduce accuracy. Lower TCR Shannon entropy and fewer highly expanded clones were observed in persistent Graves' disease patients than in newly diagnosed patients, which suggested clonal expansion. Preferential use of TRBV28, TRBJ1-2 and TRBJ2-5 was observed in persistent disease, whereas TRBV20-1 and TRBJ2-1 were favored in newly diagnosed disease. A larger number of public clonotypes was shared among persistent patients (approximately 2,500) than among newly diagnosed patients (about 990). Because the primary lesion, thyroid tissue, could not be accessed, the study looked at peripheral blood alone. Sequencing and analysis were limited to the TCR beta chain.

Libraries were built with multiplex PCR. Sequencing used an Illumina HiSeq 4000. To build TCR beta libraries, CDR3 regions were amplified by Arm-PCR using iRepertoire HTBI primers. PCR products were gel purified before sequencing. The authors' analysis ran thus. Gene usage analysis of CDR3 amino acid clonotypes relied on the roughly 60 TRBV and 15 or so TRBJ segments identified across samples. COPE and FqMerger were used to merge the filtered high-quality paired reads into contigs. Contigs were aligned with BLAST to IMGT TRBV, TRBD and TRBJ reference genes, and CDR3 was defined per IMGT. Any clonotype with a frequency above 0.1% was classified as a highly expanded clone. Shannon entropy was used to measure repertoire diversity, and the Gini coefficient was used to measure V-J evenness. Clonotypes shared by more than one individual were considered public. TCRdb cleaned the public reads at Q25 with fastp, built clones with MiXCR and kept in-frame beta chains. Each CDR3 protein appears once, grouped with its most common genes and DNA. TCRdb, rather than the study authors, made the V and J calls. The sample yields roughly 470,000 distinct CDR3 sequences; more than 20% were counted once. About 7.8% of the sample comes from the top ten.

The receptor was isolated from a female donor with Graves disease. Source: peripheral blood mononuclear cells (PBMCs), taken when the disease was refractory, from a patient treated with antithyroid drugs. The chain couples TRBV4-1 to TRBJ1-4; the D gene lacks a confident call. The CDR3 sequence is CASSQRIREKLFF. The DNA is TGCGCCAGCAGCCAACGCATCCGGGAAAAACTGTTTTTT.